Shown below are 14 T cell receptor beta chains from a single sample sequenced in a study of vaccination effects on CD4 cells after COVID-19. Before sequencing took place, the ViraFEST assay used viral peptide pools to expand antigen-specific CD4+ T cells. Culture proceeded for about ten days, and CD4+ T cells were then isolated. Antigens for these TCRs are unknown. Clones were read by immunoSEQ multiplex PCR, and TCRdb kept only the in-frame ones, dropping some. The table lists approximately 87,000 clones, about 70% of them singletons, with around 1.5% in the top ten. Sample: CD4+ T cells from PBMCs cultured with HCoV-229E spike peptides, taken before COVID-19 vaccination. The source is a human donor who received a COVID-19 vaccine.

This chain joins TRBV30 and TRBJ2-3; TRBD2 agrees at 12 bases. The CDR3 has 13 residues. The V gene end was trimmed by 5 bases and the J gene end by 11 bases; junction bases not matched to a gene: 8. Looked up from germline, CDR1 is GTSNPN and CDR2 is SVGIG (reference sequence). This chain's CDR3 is CAWGGTTSGGQYF. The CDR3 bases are TGTGCCTGGGGGGGTACGACTAGCGGGGGGCAGTATTTT.

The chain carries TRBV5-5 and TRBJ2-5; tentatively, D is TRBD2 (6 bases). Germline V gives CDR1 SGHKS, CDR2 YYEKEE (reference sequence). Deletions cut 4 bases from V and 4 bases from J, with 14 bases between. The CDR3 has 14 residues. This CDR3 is CASSGIRGSETQYF. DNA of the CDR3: TGTGCCAGCAGCGGGATCCGGGGGTCAGAGACCCAGTACTTC.

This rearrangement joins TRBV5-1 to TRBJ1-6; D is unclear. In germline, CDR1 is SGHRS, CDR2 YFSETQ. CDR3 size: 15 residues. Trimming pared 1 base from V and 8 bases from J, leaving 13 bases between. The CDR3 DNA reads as TGCGCCAGCAGCTTGAGGGCACTCTCGGATTCACCCCTCCACTTT. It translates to CASSLRALSDSPLHF.

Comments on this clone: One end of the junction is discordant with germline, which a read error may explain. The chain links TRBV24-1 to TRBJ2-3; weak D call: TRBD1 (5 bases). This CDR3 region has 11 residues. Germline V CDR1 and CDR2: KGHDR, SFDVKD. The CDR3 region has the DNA TGTGCCACCAGTGATACCCAGGGTTTGCATTTT. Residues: CATSDTQGLHF.

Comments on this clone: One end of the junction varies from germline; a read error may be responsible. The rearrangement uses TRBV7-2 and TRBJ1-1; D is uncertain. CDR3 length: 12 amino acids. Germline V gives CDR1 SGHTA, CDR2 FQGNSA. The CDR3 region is CASSALAPEAFF. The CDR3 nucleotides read TGTGCCAGCAGCGCCCTAGCCCCTGAGGCTTTCTTT.

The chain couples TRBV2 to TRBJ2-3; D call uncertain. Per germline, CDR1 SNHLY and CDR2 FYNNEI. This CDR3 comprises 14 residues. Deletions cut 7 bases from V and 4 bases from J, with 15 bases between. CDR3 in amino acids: CASNNLGLADTQYF. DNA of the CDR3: TGTGCCAGCAATAATCTGGGGTTGGCAGATACGCAGTATTTT.

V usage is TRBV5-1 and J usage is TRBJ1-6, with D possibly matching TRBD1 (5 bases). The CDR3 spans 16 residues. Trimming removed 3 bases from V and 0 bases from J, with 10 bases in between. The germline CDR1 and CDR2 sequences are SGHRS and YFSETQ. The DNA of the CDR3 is TGCGCCAGCAGCTGGGGGGGGAGCTCCTATAATTCACCCCTCCACTTT. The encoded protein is CASSWGGSSYNSPLHF.

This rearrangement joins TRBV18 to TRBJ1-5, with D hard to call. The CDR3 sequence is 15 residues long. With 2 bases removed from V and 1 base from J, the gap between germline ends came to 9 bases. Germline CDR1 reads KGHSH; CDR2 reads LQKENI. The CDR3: CASSPDTGSNQPQHF. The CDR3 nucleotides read TGTGCCAGCTCACCAGATACGGGAAGCAATCAGCCCCAGCATTTT.

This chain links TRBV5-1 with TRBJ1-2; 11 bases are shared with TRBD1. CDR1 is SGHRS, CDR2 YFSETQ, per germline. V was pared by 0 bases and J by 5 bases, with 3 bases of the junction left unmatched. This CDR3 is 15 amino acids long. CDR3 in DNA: TGCGCCAGCAGCTTGGAAGGGACAGGGGGATATGGCTACACCTTC. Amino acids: CASSLEGTGGYGYTF.

CDR3 loop: CASSLGTSQAGEQFF. The CDR3 DNA is TGTGCCAGCAGCTTGGGGACTAGCCAGGCGGGTGAGCAGTTCTTC. The rearrangement uses TRBV11-2 and TRBJ2-1, with 9 bases identical to TRBD2. V shed 3 bases and J 9 bases; nucleotides not matched to a gene: 9. Germline V gene data show CDR1 as SGHAT and CDR2 as FQNNGV. This CDR3 spans 15 amino acids.

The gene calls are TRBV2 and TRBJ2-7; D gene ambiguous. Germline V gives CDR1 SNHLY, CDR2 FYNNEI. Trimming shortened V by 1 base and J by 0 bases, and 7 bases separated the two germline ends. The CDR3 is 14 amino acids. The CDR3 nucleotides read TGTGCCAGCAGTGAAGGTACGAGCTCCTACGAGCAGTACGTC. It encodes CASSEGTSSYEQYV.

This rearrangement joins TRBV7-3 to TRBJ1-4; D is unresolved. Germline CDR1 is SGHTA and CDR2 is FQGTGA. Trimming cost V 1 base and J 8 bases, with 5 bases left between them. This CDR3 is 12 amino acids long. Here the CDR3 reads CASSLKREKLFF. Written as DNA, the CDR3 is TGTGCCAGCAGCTTAAAGCGGGAAAAACTGTTTTTT.

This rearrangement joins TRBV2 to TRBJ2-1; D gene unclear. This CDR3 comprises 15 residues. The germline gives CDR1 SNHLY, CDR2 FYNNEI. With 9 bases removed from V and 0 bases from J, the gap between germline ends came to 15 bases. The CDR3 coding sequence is TGTGCCAGTCGGCAGACTGCGAGCTCCTACAATGAGCAGTTCTTC. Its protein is CASRQTASSYNEQFF.

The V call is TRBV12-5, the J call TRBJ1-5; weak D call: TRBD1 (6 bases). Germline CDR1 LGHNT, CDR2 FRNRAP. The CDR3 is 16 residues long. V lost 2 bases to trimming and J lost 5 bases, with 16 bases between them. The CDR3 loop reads CASGLFVGGSDQPQHF. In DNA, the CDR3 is TGTGCTAGTGGTTTGTTCGTAGGGGGGAGCGATCAGCCCCAGCATTTT.